The 26 T cell receptor beta chains given below trace back to one sample, sequenced in a study of blood T cell repertoires in COVID-19. Clones were read by immunoSEQ multiplex PCR, and TCRdb kept only the in-frame ones, dropping some. The profile shows 300,000 to 400,000 clones, around 90% of them singletons. Sequenced input: PBMCs or T cells enriched from blood (not recorded which). Receptors originate from a man in his sixties who had recovered from COVID-19.

The gene calls are TRBV30 and TRBJ1-5; a weak D match, TRBD1 (6 bases). V was shortened by 2 bases and J by 7 bases, with 9 bases between the two germline ends. CDR1 and CDR2 (germline): GTSNPN, SVGIG (reference sequence). The CDR3 consists of 12 residues. The CDR3 bases are TGTGCCTGGAGTCAGGGGCAACAGCCCCAGCATTTT. This codes for CAWSQGQQPQHF. Based on the CDR3 plus reference TRBV30 and TRBJ1-5, the full variable domain is SQTIHQWPATLVQPVGSPLSLECTVEGTSNPNLYWYRQAAGRGLQLLFYSVGIGQISSEVPQNLSASRPQDRQFILSSKKLLLSDSGFYLCAWSQGQQPQHFGDGTRLSIL.

V usage is TRBV30 and J usage is TRBJ2-7; D call uncertain. V was shortened by 2 bases and J by 2 bases, with 7 bases between the two germline ends. Germline V gene sequence: CDR1 GTSNPN, CDR2 SVGIG (reference sequence). CDR3 size: 12 residues. The CDR3 here is CAWSTDTYEQYF. CDR3 in DNA: TGTGCCTGGAGTACAGACACCTACGAGCAGTACTTC. The full variable domain, in which reference TRBV30 and TRBJ2-7 provide the parts outside the CDR3, is SQTIHQWPATLVQPVGSPLSLECTVEGTSNPNLYWYRQAAGRGLQLLFYSVGIGQISSEVPQNLSASRPQDRQFILSSKKLLLSDSGFYLCAWSTDTYEQYFGPGTRLTVT.

This clone has a single count. The CDR3 is CASSFQPGGQETQYF. CDR3 sequence (DNA): TGTGCCAGCAGTTTCCAGCCGGGGGGACAAGAGACCCAGTACTTC. This chain connects TRBV6-5 to TRBJ2-5; 7 bases fit TRBD2. V shed 4 bases and J 2 bases; nucleotides not matched to a gene: 7. The CDR3 is made up of 15 amino acids. Germline V gives CDR1 MNHEY, CDR2 SVGAGI.

This clone appeared once. V usage is TRBV27 and J usage is TRBJ1-2; D unresolved. With 5 bases removed from V and 2 bases from J, the gap between germline ends came to 9 bases. Germline values: CDR1 MNHEY, CDR2 SMNVEV (reference sequence). The CDR3 is 13 residues long. The CDR3 loop is CASSLSRNYGYTF. The CDR3 coding sequence is TGTGCCAGCAGTCTGTCTAGAAACTATGGCTACACCTTC.

V and J are TRBV19 and TRBJ1-1; 8 nucleotides align to TRBD1. The germline V gene encodes CDR1 LNHDA and CDR2 SQIVND (reference sequence). With 4 bases clipped from V and 11 bases from J, the junction kept 15 bases outside the gene matches. This CDR3 contains 15 residues. CDR3 protein: CASSTNAGTGSTAFF. The CDR3 DNA sequence: TGTGCCAGTAGTACTAATGCCGGGACAGGATCAACGGCTTTCTTT.

The chain couples TRBV29-1 to TRBJ2-1; TRBD2 might be the D (5 bases). V was shortened by 2 bases and J by 10 bases, with 12 bases between the two germline ends. This CDR3 is built from 12 residues. The V gene's germline CDR1 is SQVTM and CDR2 ANQGSEA. In nucleotides, the CDR3 is TGCAGCGTTGAATTGGGAGCTAGGGAGCAGTTCTTC. Translation gives CSVELGAREQFF.

The rearrangement links TRBV10-3 to TRBJ1-5; the match to TRBD1 covers 10 bases. Trimming cost V 8 bases and J 6 bases; bases outside gene matches: 10. CDR1 and CDR2 from the germline V gene are ENHRY and SYGVKD. The CDR3 has 15 amino acids. The CDR3, as DNA: TGTGCCATCCAGGCGGACAGGGGGATTAGTCAGCCCCAGCATTTT. This translates into CAIQADRGISQPQHF.

The chain has TRBV4-2 and TRBJ1-6; unclear D gene. V lost 0 bases and J 7 bases, leaving 13 bases between the germline ends. Per germline, CDR1 LGHNA and CDR2 YNFKEQ. The length of the CDR3 is 16 residues. CDR3 DNA sequence: TGTGCCAGCAGCCAAGAGAAGCTTACTACAAATTCACCCCTCCACTTT. As protein: CASSQEKLTTNSPLHF.

In this sample, this clone turned up a few times. The sample holds other DNA sequences that translate to the same CDR3. V and J are TRBV6-5 and TRBJ1-2; 7 bases agree with TRBD1. The germline CDR1 and CDR2 sequences are MNHEY and SVGAGI. Germline trimming cut 5 bases from V and 4 bases from J; bases unmatched to any gene: 4. This CDR3 is 13 amino acids long. CDR3: CASSPNRGYGYTF. In DNA form, the CDR3 reads TGTGCCAGCAGTCCTAACAGGGGCTATGGCTACACCTTC.

The chain employs TRBV7-8 and TRBJ1-1; 7 bases align to TRBD1. The germline gives CDR1 SGHVS, CDR2 FQNEAQ. The V segment lost 5 bases and the J segment 2 bases; nucleotides outside the gene matches: 5. The CDR3 runs 14 residues. The CDR3 here is CASSHRDSNTEAFF. The CDR3 bases are TGTGCCAGCAGCCACCGGGACAGCAACACTGAAGCTTTCTTT.

The chain has TRBV5-5 and TRBJ2-1, with 13 bases identical to TRBD2. The V and J ends lost 1 base and 4 bases, in that order; junction bases with no gene match: 5. This CDR3 contains 17 residues. CDR1 SGHKS and CDR2 YYEKEE come from the germline V gene (reference sequence). The CDR3 sequence is CASSLTSGRAGYNEQFF. DNA of the CDR3: TGTGCCAGCAGCTTGACTAGCGGGAGGGCGGGTTACAATGAGCAGTTCTTC.

CDR3 nucleotides: TGTGCCAGTAGTTCTTACGCGGGAGCGATCCCAGATACGCAGTATTTT. This gives the protein CASSSYAGAIPDTQYF. The chain employs TRBV19 and TRBJ2-3, with 7 bases that match TRBD2. The ends lost 5 bases at V and 4 bases at J; junction bases unmatched: 12. Looked up from germline, CDR1 is LNHDA and CDR2 is SQIVND (reference sequence). The CDR3 is 16 amino acids.

The gene calls are TRBV7-3 and TRBJ2-7; 8 bases fit TRBD2. V trimming: 2 bases; J trimming: 5 bases; junction bases outside the gene matches: 8. Per germline, CDR1 SGHTA and CDR2 FQGTGA. The length of the CDR3 is 15 residues. This CDR3 reads CASSLAGGLSDEQYF. The CDR3 nucleotides read TGTGCCAGCAGCTTAGCGGGAGGTCTTTCGGACGAGCAGTACTTC.

The chain joins TRBV24-1 to TRBJ2-7, with 7 bases identical to TRBD1. V lost 5 bases, J lost 3 bases, and 6 bases stayed unmatched. The CDR3 spans 14 residues. Germline values: CDR1 KGHDR, CDR2 SFDVKD. The CDR3 loop reads CATSGTGGFYEQYF. CDR3 nucleotide sequence: TGTGCCACCAGTGGGACAGGCGGGTTCTACGAGCAGTACTTC.

The chain recombines TRBV27 with TRBJ1-1; no clear D gene. This CDR3 spans 13 amino acids. Germline V gene sequence: CDR1 MNHEY, CDR2 SMNVEV (reference sequence). V was pared by 6 bases and J by 5 bases, with 13 bases between. CDR3: CASREAGWTEAFF. Here the CDR3 DNA reads TGTGCCAGCAGGGAAGCGGGCTGGACTGAAGCTTTCTTT.

This sequence joins TRBV6-1 and TRBJ1-3; possibly TRBD1 for D (5 bases). Germline V gene sequence: CDR1 MNHNS, CDR2 SASEGT. V was shortened by 0 bases and J by 5 bases, with 8 bases between the two germline ends. The CDR3 sequence is 14 residues long. The CDR3 coding sequence is TGTGCCAGCAGTGAAGCGGGGGGTAGAAACACCATATATTTT. Translated, it gives CASSEAGGRNTIYF.

V and J are TRBV11-2 and TRBJ2-1; unclear D gene. CDR1 is SGHAT and CDR2 is FQNNGV in the germline V gene. CDR3 length: 11 residues. Trimming removed 3 bases at V and 6 bases at J, with 3 bases between. The CDR3 loop is CASSFLNEQFF. In DNA, the CDR3 is TGTGCCAGCAGCTTCCTCAATGAGCAGTTCTTC.

This clone was observed once. The chain has TRBV7-9 and TRBJ1-4, with 9 bases aligning to TRBD1. V lost 4 bases to trimming and J lost 13 bases; unmatched junction nucleotides: 10. Germline V gene data show CDR1 as SEHNR and CDR2 as FQNEAQ (reference sequence). The CDR3 is 14 amino acids. CDR3: CASSSGTGPVVLFF. CDR3 bases: TGTGCCAGCAGCTCAGGGACAGGGCCCGTGGTACTGTTTTTT.

V and J are TRBV5-1 and TRBJ2-5; the match to TRBD2 covers 8 bases. V shed 0 bases, J shed 4 bases, and the junction held 8 bases outside the gene matches. This CDR3 has 16 residues. The germline V gene has CDR1 SGHRS and CDR2 YFSETQ. The CDR3 sequence: CASSLEGGRIGETQYF. The CDR3 coding sequence is TGCGCCAGCAGCTTGGAGGGCGGGAGGATCGGAGAGACCCAGTACTTC.

The chain uses TRBV19 and TRBJ1-5; D perhaps matches TRBD1 (5 bases). This CDR3 is built from 21 residues. Trimming pared 4 bases from V and 2 bases from J, leaving 30 bases between. Looked up from germline, CDR1 is LNHDA and CDR2 is SQIVND (reference sequence). The CDR3 loop reads CASSKLRGEGSGRERNQPQHF. Written as DNA, the CDR3 is TGTGCCAGTAGTAAATTAAGGGGCGAAGGTTCGGGGCGGGAGCGCAATCAGCCCCAGCATTTT.

The chain is built from TRBV19 and TRBJ1-5; TRBD1 matches 10 bases. V shed 6 bases, J shed 6 bases, and the junction held 5 bases outside the gene matches. Germline assignment: CDR1 LNHDA and CDR2 SQIVND (reference sequence). This CDR3 is 14 amino acids long. CDR3 DNA: TGTGCCAGTAGCATGGACAGGGGGGCTCAGCCCCAGCATTTT. It yields the protein CASSMDRGAQPQHF. Filled out from reference TRBV19 and TRBJ1-5, the complete variable domain reads DGGITQSPKYLFRKEGQNVTLSCEQNLNHDAMYWYRQDPGQGLRLIYYSQIVNDFQKGDIAEGYSVSREKKESFPLTVTSAQKNPTAFYLCASSMDRGAQPQHFGDGTRLSIL.

The genes are TRBV27 and TRBJ2-1; 8 nucleotides agree with TRBD2. The CDR3 consists of 15 residues. Looked up from germline, CDR1 is MNHEY and CDR2 is SMNVEV (reference sequence). V dropped 8 bases and J dropped 4; count of bases not matched to a gene: 10. The CDR3 sequence: CASRLAWLTYNEQFF. CDR3 DNA sequence: TGTGCCAGCCGACTAGCGTGGCTCACTTACAATGAGCAGTTCTTC.

V usage is TRBV7-2 and J usage is TRBJ2-2; D not resolved. This CDR3 comprises 15 residues. V lost 2 bases and J 5 bases, leaving 12 bases between the germline ends. The germline CDR1 and CDR2 sequences are SGHTA and FQGNSA. The CDR3 is CASSLYTRSTGELFF. CDR3 DNA: TGTGCCAGCAGCTTATATACTCGGAGTACCGGGGAGCTGTTTTTT. The whole variable domain, filled in from reference TRBV7-2 and TRBJ2-2, reads GAGVSQSPSNKVTEKGKDVELRCDPISGHTALYWYRQSLGQGLEFLIYFQGNSAPDKSGLPSDRFSAERTGGSVSTLTIQRTQQEDSAVYLCASSLYTRSTGELFFGEGSRLTVL.

This sequence joins TRBV14 and TRBJ1-1, with no clear D. Trimming removed 1 base at V and 6 bases at J, with 15 bases between. Germline V gene lookup returns CDR1 SGHDN and CDR2 FVKESK. This CDR3 spans 15 amino acids. CDR3 in DNA: TGTGCCAGCAGCCAAGTTAACCGCCTAAACTCTGAAGCTTTCTTT. Residues: CASSQVNRLNSEAFF.

The chain uses TRBV3-1 (or the pseudogene TRBV3-2) and TRBJ1-1; 9 bases match TRBD1. The germline CDR1 and CDR2 sequences are LGHDT and YNNKEL (reference sequence). The CDR3 has 13 amino acids. With V trimmed by 4 bases and J by 7 bases, 4 bases remained unmatched. The DNA of the CDR3 is TGTGCCAGCAGCCTACAGGGGGCCGTTGAAGCTTTCTTT. The encoded protein is CASSLQGAVEAFF.

This sequence joins TRBV19 and TRBJ1-2, with TRBD1 as a possible D gene (5 bases). This CDR3 has 13 residues. V was cut by 4 bases and J by 7 bases, with 13 bases left in between. The germline V gene encodes CDR1 LNHDA and CDR2 SQIVND (reference sequence). The chain's CDR3 is CASSRVAGVGYTF. CDR3 coding DNA: TGTGCCAGTAGTAGGGTCGCGGGGGTTGGCTACACCTTC.